Below are 17 T cell receptor beta chains sequenced from a single sample in a study of CD8+ T cells in alopecia areata. Sequencing templates came from extracted RNA that was reverse transcribed into cDNA. Data came from immunoSEQ multiplex PCR; TCRdb stores just in-frame clones and leaves some out. The sample lists a few hundred thousand clones, approximately 53% seen once, with around 5% in the top ten. The sample taken for sequencing was CD8+ T cells sorted from blood. The source of these receptors is a human donor in good health.

This clone was detected a few times. The chain recombines TRBV19 with TRBJ2-4; maybe TRBD2 (6 bases). Germline CDR1 LNHDA, CDR2 SQIVND (reference sequence). V was shortened by 5 bases and J by 8 bases, with 16 bases between the two germline ends. The CDR3 has 14 residues. The CDR3 sequence: CASSLSGTSDIQYF. In nucleotides, the CDR3 is TGTGCCAGTAGTTTATCCGGGACTTCGGACATTCAGTACTTC. The whole variable domain, remainder taken from reference TRBV19 and TRBJ2-4, is DGGITQSPKYLFRKEGQNVTLSCEQNLNHDAMYWYRQDPGQGLRLIYYSQIVNDFQKGDIAEGYSVSREKKESFPLTVTSAQKNPTAFYLCASSLSGTSDIQYFGAGTRLSVL.

This clone was detected only a few times. The V and J genes are TRBV13 and TRBJ2-1; D possibly corresponds to TRBD2 (6 bases). Germline CDR1 and CDR2: PRHDT and FYEKMQ (reference sequence). The CDR3 consists of 15 residues. The germline V and J ends were trimmed by 3 bases and 7 bases, with 16 bases remaining between them. CDR3 protein: CASSLSPGRSNEQFF. CDR3 nucleotides: TGTGCCAGCAGCTTGTCGCCAGGGAGGTCGAATGAGCAGTTCTTC.

This clone was observed a few times. V is TRBV29-1 and J is TRBJ2-7; possibly TRBD2 for D (5 bases). Trimming pared 0 bases from V and 3 bases from J, leaving 9 bases between. There are 13 residues in the CDR3. The germline CDR1 and CDR2 sequences are SQVTM and ANQGSEA. The CDR3 region is CSVEDSGSYEQYF. The CDR3 bases are TGCAGCGTTGAAGATTCGGGAAGCTACGAGCAGTACTTC.

The chain couples TRBV2 to TRBJ2-7, with D unresolved. V dropped 7 bases and J dropped 3 bases, with 7 bases sitting between them. This CDR3 has 11 amino acids. Per the germline V gene, CDR1 is SNHLY and CDR2 is FYNNEI. CDR3 coding DNA: TGTGCCAGCACCGGCGGCTACGAGCAGTACTTC. This encodes CASTGGYEQYF.

The rearrangement links TRBV27 to TRBJ1-1; 7 nucleotides align to TRBD1. V lost 2 bases to trimming and J lost 0 bases; unmatched junction nucleotides: 3. Germline lookup yields CDR1 MNHEY and CDR2 SMNVEV (reference sequence). The CDR3 is 15 amino acids. The CDR3 loop is CASSLRTGVNTEAFF. CDR3 nucleotide sequence: TGTGCCAGCAGTTTAAGGACAGGCGTGAACACTGAAGCTTTCTTT.

This clone was detected only a few times. CDR3 sequence: CASRGWGTEAFF. The CDR3 region has the DNA TGTGCCAGTAGGGGATGGGGGACTGAAGCTTTCTTT. The J gene is TRBJ1-1, the V gene TRBV19; a possible D gene is TRBD1 (5 bases). The CDR3 sequence is 12 residues long. V lost 6 bases and J lost 5, with 10 bases in between. Germline V gives CDR1 LNHDA, CDR2 SQIVND (reference sequence).

The chain combines TRBV7-9 with TRBJ2-3; TRBD2 agrees at 11 bases. After removal of 5 bases from V and 10 bases from J, the junction contained 8 bases not matched to a gene. The CDR3 consists of 14 residues. Germline loops: CDR1 SEHNR, CDR2 FQNEAQ (reference sequence). CDR3 nucleotides: TGTGCCAGCAGCCTTAGCGGGGGGGCACGAGCGCAGTATTTT. Its protein product is CASSLSGGARAQYF.

A few counts support this clone. The chain combines TRBV29-1 with TRBJ2-5; D unresolved. This CDR3 is 15 amino acids long. V lost 1 base, J lost 5 bases, and 17 bases lay in between. The germline V gene encodes CDR1 SQVTM and CDR2 ANQGSEA. Here the CDR3 DNA reads TGCAGCGTTGAAGTCCCGCTTGCCCTCAGGGAGACCCAGTACTTC. Amino acids: CSVEVPLALRETQYF.

This clone was found a few times. This sequence joins TRBV27 and TRBJ1-5; 9 positions agree with TRBD1. In germline, CDR1 is MNHEY, CDR2 SMNVEV (reference sequence). V shed 6 bases, J shed 2 bases, and the junction held 5 bases outside the gene matches. This CDR3 contains 15 residues. CDR3 in amino acids: CASRDRGMGNQPQHF. The CDR3 DNA follows: TGTGCCAGCAGAGACAGGGGGATGGGCAATCAGCCCCAGCATTTT.

This chain uses TRBV2 with TRBJ2-1; TRBD2 is a possible D gene (6 bases). Germline-derived CDR1 and CDR2 are SNHLY and FYNNEI. Trimming removed 4 bases at V and 10 bases at J, with 14 bases between. The CDR3 has 13 amino acids. CDR3: CASSGTSSAEQFF. CDR3 nucleotide sequence: TGTGCCAGCAGTGGAACTAGCTCCGCGGAGCAGTTCTTC. Using reference TRBV2 and TRBJ2-1 for the parts outside the CDR3, the full variable domain is EPEVTQTPSHQVTQMGQEVILRCVPISNHLYFYWYRQILGQKVEFLVSFYNNEISEKSEIFDDQFSVERPDGSNFTLKIRSTKLEDSAMYFCASSGTSSAEQFFGPGTRLTVL.

The chain couples TRBV4-2 to TRBJ1-2; no firm D call. Germline V gene data show CDR1 as LGHNA and CDR2 as YNFKEQ. CDR3 length equals 16 residues. V was pared by 0 bases and J by 8 bases, with 19 bases between. CDR3 DNA: TGTGCCAGCAGCCAAGAAAACTTCGGCCTATTAGGAGGCTACACCTTC. Amino acids: CASSQENFGLLGGYTF.

V is TRBV27 and J is TRBJ2-7; D is uncertain. Germline lookup yields CDR1 MNHEY and CDR2 SMNVEV (reference sequence). CDR3 length: 14 residues. V lost 6 bases and J 2 bases, leaving 14 bases between the germline ends. The CDR3 region has the DNA TGTGCCAGCAGCTATACCGGCCCCGCCTACGAGCAGTACTTC. This translates into CASSYTGPAYEQYF.

V gene TRBV27 combines with J gene TRBJ2-7, with D unresolved. V gave up 6 bases and J gave up 4 bases, with 13 bases separating them. Germline values: CDR1 MNHEY, CDR2 SMNVEV (reference sequence). The CDR3 covers 13 residues. The CDR3 region is CASSPPGPYEQYF. In nucleotides, the CDR3 is TGTGCCAGCAGCCCTCCCGGGCCGTACGAGCAGTACTTC.

The rearrangement uses TRBV30 and TRBJ2-7; perhaps D is TRBD1 or TRBD2 (5 bases each). V dropped 3 bases and J dropped 0 bases, with 18 bases sitting between them. Germline assignment: CDR1 GTSNPN and CDR2 SVGIG (reference sequence). The CDR3 sequence is 16 residues long. CDR3 in DNA: TGTGCCTGGAGCACCCCCCGGGACGGAGCCTCCTACGAGCAGTACTTC. Protein product: CAWSTPRDGASYEQYF.

In this sample, this clone turned up a few times. The rearrangement links TRBV7-9 to TRBJ2-6; 7 bases agree with TRBD1. Per the germline V gene, CDR1 is SEHNR and CDR2 is FQNEAQ (reference sequence). The CDR3 has 17 residues. Losses at the gene ends were 6 bases for V and 2 bases for J; bases not matched to a gene: 10. The CDR3 nucleotides are TGTGCCAGCAGTCACGACAGGGTAGTTACTGGGGCCAACGTCCTGACTTTC. Translated, it gives CASSHDRVVTGANVLTF.

J is TRBJ2-7 and V is TRBV7-9; D perhaps matches TRBD1 (5 bases). The CDR3 sequence is 13 residues long. Germline assignment: CDR1 SEHNR and CDR2 FQNEAQ (reference sequence). Trimming pared 2 bases from V and 5 bases from J, leaving 10 bases between. Here the CDR3 reads CASSLKDTDEQYF. The CDR3 region has the DNA TGTGCCAGCAGCTTAAAGGACACAGACGAGCAGTACTTC.

V usage is TRBV6-5 and J usage is TRBJ2-2; D tentatively fits TRBD1 or TRBD2 (5 bases each). The CDR3 totals 15 residues. With 2 bases removed from V and 1 base from J, the gap between germline ends came to 8 bases. CDR1 and CDR2 (germline): MNHEY, SVGAGI. CDR3: CASSYGTENTGELFF. As DNA, the CDR3 is TGTGCCAGCAGTTACGGGACGGAGAACACCGGGGAGCTGTTTTTT.